This T cell receptor (beta chain) derives from a study of T cell changes during pregnancy in multiple sclerosis. V shed 8 bases and J 4 bases; nucleotides not matched to a gene: 9. Germline V gives CDR1 SGHTA, CDR2 FQGTGA. The CDR3 is 14 amino acids. The table came from immunoSEQ multiplex PCR; TCRdb's copy has only in-frame clones and leaves some out. The data show fewer than 80,000 clones, 94% seen once. This sequence was found in a female donor with multiple sclerosis, enrolled in a pregnancy study. Source: CD4+ T cells from peripheral blood mononuclear cells, taken after pregnancy. The rearrangement links TRBV7-3 to TRBJ2-7, with TRBD2 matching over 9 bases. The chain's CDR3 is CASFLCGRAYEQYF. The CDR3 DNA follows: TGTGCCAGCTTCCTCTGCGGGAGGGCTTACGAGCAGTACTTC.